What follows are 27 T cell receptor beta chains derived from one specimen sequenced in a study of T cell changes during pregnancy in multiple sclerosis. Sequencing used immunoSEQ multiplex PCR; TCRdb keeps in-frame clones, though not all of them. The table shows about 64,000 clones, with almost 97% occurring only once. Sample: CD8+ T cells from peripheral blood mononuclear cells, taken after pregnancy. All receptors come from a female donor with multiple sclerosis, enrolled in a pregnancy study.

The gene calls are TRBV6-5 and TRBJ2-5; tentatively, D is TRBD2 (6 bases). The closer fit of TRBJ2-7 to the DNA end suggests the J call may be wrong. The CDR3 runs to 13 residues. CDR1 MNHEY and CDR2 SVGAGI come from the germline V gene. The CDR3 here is CASYGSPYYEQYF. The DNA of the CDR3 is TGTGCCAGCTACGGGAGTCCCTATTACGAGCAGTACTTC.

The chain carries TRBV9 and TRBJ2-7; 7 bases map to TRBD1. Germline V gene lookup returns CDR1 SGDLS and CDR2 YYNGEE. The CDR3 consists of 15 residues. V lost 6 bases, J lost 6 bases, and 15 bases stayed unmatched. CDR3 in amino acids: CASTPRDSPYLEQYF. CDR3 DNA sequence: TGTGCCAGCACCCCTCGGGACAGCCCCTACCTCGAGCAGTACTTC.

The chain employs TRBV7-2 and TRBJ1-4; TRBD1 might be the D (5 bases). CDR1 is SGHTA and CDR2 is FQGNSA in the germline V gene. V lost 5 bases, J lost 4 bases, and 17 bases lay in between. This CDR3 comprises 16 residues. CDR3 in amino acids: CASSLLGDSNNEKLFF. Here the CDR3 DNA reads TGTGCCAGCAGCCTCCTCGGCGACAGTAATAATGAAAAACTGTTTTTT.

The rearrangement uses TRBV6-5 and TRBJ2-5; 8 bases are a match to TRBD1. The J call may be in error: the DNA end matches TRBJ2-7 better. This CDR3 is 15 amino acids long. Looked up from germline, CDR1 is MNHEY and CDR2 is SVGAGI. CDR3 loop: CASSVSTGVSYEQYF. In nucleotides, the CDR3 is TGTGCCAGCAGTGTCTCGACAGGGGTGTCCTACGAGCAGTACTTC.

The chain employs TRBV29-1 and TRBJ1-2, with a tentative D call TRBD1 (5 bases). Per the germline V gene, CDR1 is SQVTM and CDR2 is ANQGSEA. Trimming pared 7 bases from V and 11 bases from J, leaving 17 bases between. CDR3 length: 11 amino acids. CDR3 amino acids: CSAGTGGRYTF. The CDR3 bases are TGCAGCGCTGGGACCGGGGGGAGATACACCTTC. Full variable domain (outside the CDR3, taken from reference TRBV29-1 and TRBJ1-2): SAVISQKPSRDICQRGTSLTIQCQVDSQVTMMFWYRQQPGQSLTLIATANQGSEATYESGFVIDKFPISRPNLTFSTLTVSNMSPEDSSIYLCSAGTGGRYTFGSGTRLTVV.

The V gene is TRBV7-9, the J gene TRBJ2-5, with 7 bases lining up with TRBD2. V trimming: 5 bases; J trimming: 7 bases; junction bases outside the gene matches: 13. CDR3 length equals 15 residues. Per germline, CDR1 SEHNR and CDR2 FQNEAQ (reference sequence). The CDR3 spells CASSPLADDLWTQYF. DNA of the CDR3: TGTGCCAGCAGCCCGCTAGCGGACGATTTGTGGACCCAGTACTTC.

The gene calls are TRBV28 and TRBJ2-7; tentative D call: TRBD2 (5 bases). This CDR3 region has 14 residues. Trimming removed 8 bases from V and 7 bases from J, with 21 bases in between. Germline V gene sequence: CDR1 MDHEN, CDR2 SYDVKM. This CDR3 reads CASGELVFGEEQYF. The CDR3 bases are TGTGCCAGCGGGGAATTGGTTTTCGGGGAAGAGCAGTACTTC.

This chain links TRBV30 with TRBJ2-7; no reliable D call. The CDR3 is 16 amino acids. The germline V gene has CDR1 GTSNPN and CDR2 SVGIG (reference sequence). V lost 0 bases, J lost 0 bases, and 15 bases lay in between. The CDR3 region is CAWSVFARLHSYEQYF. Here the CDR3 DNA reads TGTGCCTGGAGTGTATTTGCGCGGTTACACTCCTACGAGCAGTACTTC.

The CDR3 DNA follows: TGTGCCAGCAGTTTATTTCCAGGTTCCAACTCCTACGAGCAGTACTTC. Amino acids: CASSLFPGSNSYEQYF. This rearrangement joins TRBV28 to TRBJ2-7; D remains unclear. Germline V lookup: CDR1 MDHEN, CDR2 SYDVKM. The CDR3 covers 16 residues. The V and J ends lost 1 base and 0 bases respectively, with 13 bases between them.

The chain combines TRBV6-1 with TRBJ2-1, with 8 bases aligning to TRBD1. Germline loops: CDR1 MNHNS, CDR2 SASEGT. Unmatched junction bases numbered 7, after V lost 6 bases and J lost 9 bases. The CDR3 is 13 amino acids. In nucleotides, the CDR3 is TGTGCCAGCAGGGAGCAGGGGGCACTTGAGCAGTTCTTC. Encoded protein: CASREQGALEQFF.

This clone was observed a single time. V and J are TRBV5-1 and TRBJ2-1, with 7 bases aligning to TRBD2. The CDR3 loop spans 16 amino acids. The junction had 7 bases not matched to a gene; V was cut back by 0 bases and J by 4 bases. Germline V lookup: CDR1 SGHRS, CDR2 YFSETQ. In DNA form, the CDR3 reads TGCGCCAGCAGCTTGGTCGGCGGGGGATTATACAATGAGCAGTTCTTC. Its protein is CASSLVGGGLYNEQFF.

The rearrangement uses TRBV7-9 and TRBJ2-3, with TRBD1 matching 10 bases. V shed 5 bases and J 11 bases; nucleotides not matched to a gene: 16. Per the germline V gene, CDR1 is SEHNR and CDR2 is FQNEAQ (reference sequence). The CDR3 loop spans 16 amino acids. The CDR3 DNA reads TGTGCCAGCAGCGAACGACAGGGGGCGAACGTTCGGATGCAGTATTTT. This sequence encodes CASSERQGANVRMQYF.

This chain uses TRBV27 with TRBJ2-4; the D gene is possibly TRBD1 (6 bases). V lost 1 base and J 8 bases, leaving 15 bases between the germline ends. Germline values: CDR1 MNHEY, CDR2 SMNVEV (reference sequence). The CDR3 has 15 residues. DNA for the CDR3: TGTGCCAGCAGTTTATGGGGCCCTGAGGGGGACATTCAGTACTTC. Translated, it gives CASSLWGPEGDIQYF.

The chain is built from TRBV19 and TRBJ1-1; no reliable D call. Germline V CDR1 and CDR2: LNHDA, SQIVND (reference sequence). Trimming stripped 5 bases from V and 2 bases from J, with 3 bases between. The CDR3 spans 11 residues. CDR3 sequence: CASSLNTEAFF. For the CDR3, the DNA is TGTGCCAGTAGTTTAAACACTGAAGCTTTCTTT.

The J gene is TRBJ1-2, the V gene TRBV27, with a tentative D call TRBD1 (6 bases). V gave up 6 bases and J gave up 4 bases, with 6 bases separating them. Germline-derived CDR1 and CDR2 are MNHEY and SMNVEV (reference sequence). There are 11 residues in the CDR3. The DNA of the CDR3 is TGTGCCAGCAGACAGGGCTATGGCTACACCTTC. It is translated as CASRQGYGYTF.

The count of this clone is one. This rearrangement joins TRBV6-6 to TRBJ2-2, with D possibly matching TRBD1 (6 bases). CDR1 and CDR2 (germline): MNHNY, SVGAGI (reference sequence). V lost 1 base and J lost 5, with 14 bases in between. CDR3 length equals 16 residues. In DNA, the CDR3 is TGTGCCAGCAGTTACTTGGCTCCCAGGGGAACCGGGGAGCTGTTTTTT. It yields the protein CASSYLAPRGTGELFF.

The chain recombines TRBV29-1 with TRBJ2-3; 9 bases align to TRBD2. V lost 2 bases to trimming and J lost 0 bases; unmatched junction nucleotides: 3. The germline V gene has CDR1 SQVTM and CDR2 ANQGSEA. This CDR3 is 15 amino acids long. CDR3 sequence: CSVELAGLSTDTQYF. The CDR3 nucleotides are TGCAGCGTTGAACTAGCGGGGCTGAGCACAGATACGCAGTATTTT.

CDR3 loop: CASSPWASSYQETQYF. As DNA, the CDR3 is TGTGCCAGCAGCCCGTGGGCTAGCAGTTACCAAGAGACCCAGTACTTC. The chain couples TRBV7-9 to TRBJ2-5, with D possibly TRBD2 on 5 matching bases. Germline V gives CDR1 SEHNR, CDR2 FQNEAQ (reference sequence). V lost 5 bases, J lost 0 bases, and 16 bases lay in between. The CDR3 is 16 residues long. Drawing the rest from reference TRBV7-9 and TRBJ2-5, the complete variable domain is DTGVSQNPRHKITKRGQNVTFRCDPISEHNRLYWYRQTLGQGPEFLTYFQNEAQLEKSRLLSDRFSAERPKGSFSTLEIQRTEQGDSAMYLCASSPWASSYQETQYFGPGTRLLVL.

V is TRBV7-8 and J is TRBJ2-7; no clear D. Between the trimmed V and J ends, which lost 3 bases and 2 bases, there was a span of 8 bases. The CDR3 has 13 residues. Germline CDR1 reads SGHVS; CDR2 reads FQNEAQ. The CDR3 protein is CASSFDFTYEQYF. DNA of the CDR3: TGTGCCAGCAGCTTTGACTTCACCTACGAGCAGTACTTC. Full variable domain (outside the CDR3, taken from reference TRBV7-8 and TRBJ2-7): GAGVSQSPRYKVAKRGQDVALRCDPISGHVSLFWYQQALGQGPEFLTYFQNEAQLDKSGLPSDRFFAERPEGSVSTLKIQRTQQEDSAVYLCASSFDFTYEQYFGPGTRLTVT.

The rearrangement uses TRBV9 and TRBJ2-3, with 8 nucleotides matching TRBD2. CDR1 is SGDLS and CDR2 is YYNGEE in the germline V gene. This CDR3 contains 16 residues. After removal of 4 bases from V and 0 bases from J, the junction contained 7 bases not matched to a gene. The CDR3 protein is CASSPSSGGSTDTQYF. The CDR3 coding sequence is TGTGCCAGCAGCCCCTCGAGCGGGGGCAGCACAGATACGCAGTATTTT.

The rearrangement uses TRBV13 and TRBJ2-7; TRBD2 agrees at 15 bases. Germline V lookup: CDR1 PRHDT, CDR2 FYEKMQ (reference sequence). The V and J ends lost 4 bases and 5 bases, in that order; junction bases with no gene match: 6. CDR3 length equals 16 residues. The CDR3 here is CASSSPGTSGRNEQYF. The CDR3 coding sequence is TGTGCCAGCAGCTCCCCCGGGACTAGCGGGAGGAACGAGCAGTACTTC.

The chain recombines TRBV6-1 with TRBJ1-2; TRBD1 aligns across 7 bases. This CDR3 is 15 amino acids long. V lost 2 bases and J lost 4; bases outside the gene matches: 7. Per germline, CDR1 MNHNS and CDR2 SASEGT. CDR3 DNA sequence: TGTGCCAGCAGTGAACGGACAGGCTACTTCTATGGCTACACCTTC. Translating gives CASSERTGYFYGYTF.

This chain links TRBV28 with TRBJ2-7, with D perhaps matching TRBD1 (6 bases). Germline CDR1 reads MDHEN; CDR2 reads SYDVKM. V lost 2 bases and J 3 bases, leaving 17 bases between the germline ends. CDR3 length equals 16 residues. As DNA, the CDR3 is TGTGCCAGCAGTTTACCTAGACAGGCCTCGAACTACGAGCAGTACTTC. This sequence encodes CASSLPRQASNYEQYF.

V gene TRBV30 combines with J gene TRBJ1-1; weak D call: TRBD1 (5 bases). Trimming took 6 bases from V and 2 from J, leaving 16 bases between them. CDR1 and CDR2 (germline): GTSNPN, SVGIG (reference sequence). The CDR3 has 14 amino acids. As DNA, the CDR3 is TGTGCCTGCGGAGCTTTCGGGGGAAACACTGAAGCTTTCTTT. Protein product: CACGAFGGNTEAFF.

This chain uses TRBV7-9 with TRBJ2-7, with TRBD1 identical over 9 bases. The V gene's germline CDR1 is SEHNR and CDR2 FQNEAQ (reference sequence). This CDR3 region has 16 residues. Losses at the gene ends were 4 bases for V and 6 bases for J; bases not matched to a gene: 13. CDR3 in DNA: TGTGCCAGCAGCTCCGCCAGCAGGGACAGGGCGGGCGAGCAGTACTTC. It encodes CASSSASRDRAGEQYF.

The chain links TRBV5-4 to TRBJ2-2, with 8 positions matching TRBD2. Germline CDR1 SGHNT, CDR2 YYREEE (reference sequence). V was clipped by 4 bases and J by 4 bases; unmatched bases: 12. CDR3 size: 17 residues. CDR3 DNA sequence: TGTGCCAGCAGCCTCCTACCGGGACTAGGGGGCACCGGGGAGCTGTTTTTT. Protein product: CASSLLPGLGGTGELFF.

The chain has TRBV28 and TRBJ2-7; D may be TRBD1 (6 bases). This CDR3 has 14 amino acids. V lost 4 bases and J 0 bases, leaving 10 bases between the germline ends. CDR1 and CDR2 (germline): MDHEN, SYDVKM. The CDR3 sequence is CASSSRDTSYEQYF. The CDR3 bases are TGTGCCAGCAGTTCCCGGGACACCTCCTACGAGCAGTACTTC.